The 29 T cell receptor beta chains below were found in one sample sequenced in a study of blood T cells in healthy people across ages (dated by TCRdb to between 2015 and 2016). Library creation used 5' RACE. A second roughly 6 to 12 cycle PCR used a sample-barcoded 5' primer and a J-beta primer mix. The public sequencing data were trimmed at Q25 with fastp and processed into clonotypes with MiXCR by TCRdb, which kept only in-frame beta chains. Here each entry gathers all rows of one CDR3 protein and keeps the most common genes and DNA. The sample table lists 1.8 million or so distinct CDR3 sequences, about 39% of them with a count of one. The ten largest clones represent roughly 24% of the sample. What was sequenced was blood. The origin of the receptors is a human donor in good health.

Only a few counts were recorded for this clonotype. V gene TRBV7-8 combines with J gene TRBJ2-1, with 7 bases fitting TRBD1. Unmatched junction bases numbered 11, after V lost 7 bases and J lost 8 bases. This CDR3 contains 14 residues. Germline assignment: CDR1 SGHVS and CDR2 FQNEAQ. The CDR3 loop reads CASTEDRHPDEQFF. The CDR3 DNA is TGTGCCAGCACAGAGGACAGGCACCCAGATGAGCAGTTCTTC.

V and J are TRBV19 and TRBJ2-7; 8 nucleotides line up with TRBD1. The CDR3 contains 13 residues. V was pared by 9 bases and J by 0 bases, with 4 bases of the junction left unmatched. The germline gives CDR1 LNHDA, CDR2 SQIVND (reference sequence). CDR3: CASGQGRSYEQYF. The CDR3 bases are TGTGCCAGCGGACAGGGACGCTCCTACGAGCAGTACTTC.

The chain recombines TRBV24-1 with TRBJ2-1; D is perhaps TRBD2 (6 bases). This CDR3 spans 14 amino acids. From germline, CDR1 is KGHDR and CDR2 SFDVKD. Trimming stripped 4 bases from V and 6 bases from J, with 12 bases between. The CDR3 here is CATSELDYGNEQFF. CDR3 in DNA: TGTGCCACCAGTGAACTGGACTATGGCAATGAGCAGTTCTTC.

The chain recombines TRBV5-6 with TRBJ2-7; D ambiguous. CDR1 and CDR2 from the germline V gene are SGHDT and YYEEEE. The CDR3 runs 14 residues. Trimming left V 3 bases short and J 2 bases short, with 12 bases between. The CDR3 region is CASSSGRYPYEQYF. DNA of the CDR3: TGTGCCAGCAGCTCTGGACGGTATCCCTACGAGCAGTACTTC.

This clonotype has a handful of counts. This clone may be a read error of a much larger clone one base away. Written as DNA, the CDR3 is TGCAACGCCCGGACAGGGGGCGGTGAAAAACTGTTTTTT. Its protein product is CNARTGGGEKLFF. V usage is TRBV29-1 and J usage is TRBJ1-4, with TRBD1 matching 11 bases. Germline CDR1 and CDR2: SQVTM and ANQGSEA. This CDR3 spans 13 amino acids. Based on the CDR3 plus reference TRBV29-1 and TRBJ1-4, the full variable domain is SAVISQKPSRDICQRGTSLTIQCQVDSQVTMMFWYRQQPGQSLTLIATANQGSEATYESGFVIDKFPISRPNLTFSTLTVSNMSPEDSSIYLCNARTGGGEKLFFGSGTQLSVL.

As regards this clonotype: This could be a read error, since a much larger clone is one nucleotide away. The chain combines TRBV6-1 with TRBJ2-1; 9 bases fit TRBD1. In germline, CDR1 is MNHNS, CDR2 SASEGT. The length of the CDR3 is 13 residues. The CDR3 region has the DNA TGTACCAGCGTGGGGACAGGGTTAAATGAGCAGTTCTTC. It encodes CTSVGTGLNEQFF.

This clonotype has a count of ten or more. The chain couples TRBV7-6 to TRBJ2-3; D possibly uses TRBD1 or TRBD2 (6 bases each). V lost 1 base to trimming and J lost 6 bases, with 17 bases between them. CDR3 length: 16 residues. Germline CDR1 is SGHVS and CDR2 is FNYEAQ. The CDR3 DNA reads TGTGCCAGCAGCTTAGTTGGAGGGGGAGACCGTGATACGCAGTATTTT. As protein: CASSLVGGGDRDTQYF.

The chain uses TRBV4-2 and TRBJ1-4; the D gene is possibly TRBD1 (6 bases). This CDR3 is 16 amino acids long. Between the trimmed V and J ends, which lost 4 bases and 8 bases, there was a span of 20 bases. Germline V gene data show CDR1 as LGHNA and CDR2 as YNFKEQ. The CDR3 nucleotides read TGTGCCAGCAGCCGCCTAATGGGGGGCCGAGGGGAAAAACTGTTTTTT. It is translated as CASSRLMGGRGEKLFF.

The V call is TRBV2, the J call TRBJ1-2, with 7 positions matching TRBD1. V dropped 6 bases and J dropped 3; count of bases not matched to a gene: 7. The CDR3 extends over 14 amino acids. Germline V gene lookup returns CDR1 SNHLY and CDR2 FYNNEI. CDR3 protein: CASRRSGTDYGYTF. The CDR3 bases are TGTGCCAGCAGGAGGAGCGGGACAGACTATGGCTACACCTTC.

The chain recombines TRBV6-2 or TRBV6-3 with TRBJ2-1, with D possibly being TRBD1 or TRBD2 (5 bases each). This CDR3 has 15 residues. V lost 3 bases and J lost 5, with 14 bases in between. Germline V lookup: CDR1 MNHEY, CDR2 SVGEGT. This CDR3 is CASSYRWGPHNEQFF. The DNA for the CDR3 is TGTGCCAGCAGTTATAGATGGGGACCCCACAATGAGCAGTTCTTC.

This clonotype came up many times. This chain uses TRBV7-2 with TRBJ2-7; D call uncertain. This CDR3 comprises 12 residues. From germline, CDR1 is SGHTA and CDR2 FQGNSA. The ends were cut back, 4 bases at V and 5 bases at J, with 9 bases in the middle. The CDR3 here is CASSSSSDEQYF. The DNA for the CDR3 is TGTGCCAGCAGCTCCAGTTCAGACGAGCAGTACTTC.

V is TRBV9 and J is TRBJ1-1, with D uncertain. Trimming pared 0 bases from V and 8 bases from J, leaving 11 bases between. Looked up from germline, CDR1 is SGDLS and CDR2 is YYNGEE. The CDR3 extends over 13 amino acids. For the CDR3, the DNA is TGTGCCAGCAGCGTAGCTGGGTGGGGAGAAGCTTTCTTT. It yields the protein CASSVAGWGEAFF.

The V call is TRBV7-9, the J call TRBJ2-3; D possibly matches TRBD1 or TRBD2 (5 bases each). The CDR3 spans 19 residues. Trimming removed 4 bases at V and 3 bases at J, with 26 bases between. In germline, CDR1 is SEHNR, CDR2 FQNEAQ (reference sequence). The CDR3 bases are TGTGCCAGCAGCTCCCCTATCCGGGACGGAGCTTCTAGAACAGATACGCAGTATTTT. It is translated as CASSSPIRDGASRTDTQYF.

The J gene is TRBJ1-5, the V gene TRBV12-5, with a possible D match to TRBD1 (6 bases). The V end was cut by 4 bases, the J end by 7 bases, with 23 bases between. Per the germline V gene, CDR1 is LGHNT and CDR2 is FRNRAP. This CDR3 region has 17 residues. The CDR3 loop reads CASGWGREGELYQPQHF. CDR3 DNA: TGTGCTAGTGGTTGGGGAAGGGAGGGGGAGTTGTACCAGCCCCAGCATTTT.

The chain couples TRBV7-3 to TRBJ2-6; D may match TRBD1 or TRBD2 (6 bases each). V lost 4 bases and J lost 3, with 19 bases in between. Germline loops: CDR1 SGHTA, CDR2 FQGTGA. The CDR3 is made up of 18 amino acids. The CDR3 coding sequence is TGTGCCAGCAGCTCCAAGGTGGGGGGCGGCCTTGGGGCCAACGTCCTGACTTTC. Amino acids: CASSSKVGGGLGANVLTF.

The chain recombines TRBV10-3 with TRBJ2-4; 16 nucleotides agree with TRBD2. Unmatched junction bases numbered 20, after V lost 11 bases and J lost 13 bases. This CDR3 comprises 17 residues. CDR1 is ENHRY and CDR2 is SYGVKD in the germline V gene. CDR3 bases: TGTGCCGTCCGGATCGGGACTAGCGGGGGGGCCGTCTACGAACAGTACTTC. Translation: CAVRIGTSGGAVYEQYF.

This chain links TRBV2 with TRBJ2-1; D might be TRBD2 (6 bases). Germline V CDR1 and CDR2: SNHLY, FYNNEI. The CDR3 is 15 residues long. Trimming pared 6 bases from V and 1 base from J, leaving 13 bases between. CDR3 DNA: TGTGCCAGCAGGGCGGAGGGAAGGTCCTACAATGAGCAGTTCTTC. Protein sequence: CASRAEGRSYNEQFF.

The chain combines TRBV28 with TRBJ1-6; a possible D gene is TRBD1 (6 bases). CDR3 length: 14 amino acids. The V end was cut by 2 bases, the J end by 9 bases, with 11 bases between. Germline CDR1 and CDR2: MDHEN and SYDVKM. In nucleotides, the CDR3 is TGTGCCAGCAGTTTAGGGGGCACCAGTTCACCCCTCCACTTT. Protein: CASSLGGTSSPLHF.

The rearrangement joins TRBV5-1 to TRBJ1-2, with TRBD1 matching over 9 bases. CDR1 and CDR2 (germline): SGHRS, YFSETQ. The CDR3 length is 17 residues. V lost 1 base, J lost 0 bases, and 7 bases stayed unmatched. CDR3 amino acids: CASSLPGQGRANYGYTF. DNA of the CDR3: TGCGCCAGCAGCTTGCCGGGACAGGGTCGAGCTAACTATGGCTACACCTTC. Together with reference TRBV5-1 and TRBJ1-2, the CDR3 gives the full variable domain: KAGVTQTPRYLIKTRGQQVTLSCSPISGHRSVSWYQQTPGQGLQFLFEYFSETQRNKGNFPGRFSGRQFSNSRSEMNVSTLELGDSALYLCASSLPGQGRANYGYTFGSGTRLTVV.

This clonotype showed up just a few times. CDR3 sequence (DNA): TGCAGCGTTGGACAGAACCTCTACAATGAGCAGTTCTTC. Translating gives CSVGQNLYNEQFF. V usage is TRBV29-1 and J usage is TRBJ2-1; tentative D call: TRBD1 (5 bases). Germline V gene sequence: CDR1 SQVTM, CDR2 ANQGSEA. The CDR3 covers 13 residues. The V end lost 4 bases, the J end lost 3 bases, and 10 bases lay between the germline ends.

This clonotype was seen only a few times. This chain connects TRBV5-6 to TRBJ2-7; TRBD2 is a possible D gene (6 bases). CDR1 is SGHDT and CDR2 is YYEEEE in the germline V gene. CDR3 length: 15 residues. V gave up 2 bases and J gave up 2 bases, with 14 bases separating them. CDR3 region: CASSFKGTETYEQYF. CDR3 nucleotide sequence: TGTGCCAGCAGCTTTAAGGGGACTGAAACCTACGAGCAGTACTTC.

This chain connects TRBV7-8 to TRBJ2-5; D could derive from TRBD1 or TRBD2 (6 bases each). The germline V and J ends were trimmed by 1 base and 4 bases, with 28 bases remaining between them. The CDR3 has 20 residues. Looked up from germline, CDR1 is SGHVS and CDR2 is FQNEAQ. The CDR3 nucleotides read TGTGCCAGCAGCTTAGAGGATGGTTACGTAGGGGGGCCCCTAGGAGAGACCCAGTACTTC. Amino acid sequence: CASSLEDGYVGGPLGETQYF.

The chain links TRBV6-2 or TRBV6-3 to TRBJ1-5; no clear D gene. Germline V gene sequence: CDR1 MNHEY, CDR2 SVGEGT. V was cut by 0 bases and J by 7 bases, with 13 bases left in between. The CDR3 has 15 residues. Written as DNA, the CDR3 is TGTGCCAGCAGTTACTCGAAAGGGTCTTACCAGCCCCAGCATTTT. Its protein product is CASSYSKGSYQPQHF.

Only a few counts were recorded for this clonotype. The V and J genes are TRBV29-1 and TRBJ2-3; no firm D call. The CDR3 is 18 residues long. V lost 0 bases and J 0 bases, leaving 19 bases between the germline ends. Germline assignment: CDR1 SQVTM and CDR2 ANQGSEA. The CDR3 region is CSVEDRLKQSTSTDTQYF. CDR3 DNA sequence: TGCAGCGTTGAAGATCGTTTAAAACAGTCCACTAGCACAGATACGCAGTATTTT.

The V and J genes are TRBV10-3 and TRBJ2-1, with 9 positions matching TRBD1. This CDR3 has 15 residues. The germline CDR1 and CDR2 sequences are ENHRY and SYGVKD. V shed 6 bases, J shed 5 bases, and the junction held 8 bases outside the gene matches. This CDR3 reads CAIRPGTGRNNEQFF. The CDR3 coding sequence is TGTGCCATCAGACCCGGGACAGGGAGAAACAATGAGCAGTTCTTC.

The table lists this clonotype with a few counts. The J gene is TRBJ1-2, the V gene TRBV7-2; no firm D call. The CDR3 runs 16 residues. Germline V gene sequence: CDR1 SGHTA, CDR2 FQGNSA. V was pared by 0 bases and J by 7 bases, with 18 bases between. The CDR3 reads CASSLATASSFGGYTF. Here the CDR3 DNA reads TGTGCCAGCAGCTTAGCCACAGCATCTTCATTTGGTGGCTACACCTTC.

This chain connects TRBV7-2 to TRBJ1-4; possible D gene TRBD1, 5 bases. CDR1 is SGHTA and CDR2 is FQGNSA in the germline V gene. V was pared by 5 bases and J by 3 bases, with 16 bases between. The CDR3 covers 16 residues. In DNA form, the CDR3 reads TGTGCCAGCAGCCCCTGGGGCGCGGCGGCTAATGAAAAACTGTTTTTT. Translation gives CASSPWGAAANEKLFF.

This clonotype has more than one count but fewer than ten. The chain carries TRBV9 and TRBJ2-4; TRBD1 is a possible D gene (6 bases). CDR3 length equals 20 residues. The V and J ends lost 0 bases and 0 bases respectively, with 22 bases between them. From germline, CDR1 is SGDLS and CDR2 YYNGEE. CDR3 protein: CASSVARTSPTGLAKNIQYF. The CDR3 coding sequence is TGTGCCAGCAGCGTAGCCCGAACCAGCCCGACAGGCCTAGCCAAAAACATTCAGTACTTC.

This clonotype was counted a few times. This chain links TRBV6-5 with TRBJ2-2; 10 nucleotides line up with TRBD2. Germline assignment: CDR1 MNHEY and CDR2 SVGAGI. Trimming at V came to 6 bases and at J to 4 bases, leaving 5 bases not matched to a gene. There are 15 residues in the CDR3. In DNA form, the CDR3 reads TGTGCCAGCAGAAAAAGCGGGGGGGCCACCGGGGAGCTGTTTTTT. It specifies CASRKSGGATGELFF.